This TCR beta chain was sequenced during a study of T cell responses to AZD1222 COVID-19 vaccine. With 6 bases removed from V and 0 bases from J, the gap between germline ends came to 11 bases. This CDR3 is 15 amino acids long. Germline V lookup: CDR1 SEHNR, CDR2 FQNEAQ (reference sequence). General observations from the study: Mostly white British, mostly female donors; authors suggested clonal diversity may be underestimated. Baseline seropositivity characterized only six AZD1222 recipients. The peak T cell response came first, and repertoires were sampled only after it. Recipients of two AZD1222 doses showed rising Spike-specific TCR breadth and depth.

About this clone: Antigen unknown.

Here immunoSEQ multiplex PCR was the method, and the copy in TCRdb shows in-frame clones only, minus some. The data show more than 85,000 clones, roughly nine tenths seen once. The chain couples TRBV7-9 to TRBJ1-4; no clear D. Sequences were derived from peripheral blood, sampled on day 0 of AZD1222 vaccination. The TCR sequence derives from an adult in good health. In DNA, the CDR3 is TGTGCCAGCAGACTCGACGGCGCAACTAATGAAAAACTGTTTTTT. It encodes CASRLDGATNEKLFF.